These 9 T cell receptor beta chains came from one sample sequenced in a study of breast tumors, draining lymph nodes, adjacent tissues (dated by TCRdb to 2016 to 2017). The axillary draining lymph nodes of breast cancer patients were the source of the lymph node samples. Library preparation employed multiplex PCR. Instrument on record: Illumina HiSeq 2000. TCRdb reanalyzed the raw reads on its own, using fastp at Q25 for trimming and MiXCR for clone calling, and kept in-frame beta chains. Rows matching on CDR3 protein sequence are summarized as one entry with the most common DNA and genes. Recorded for this sample are approximately 120,000 distinct CDR3 sequences; around 20% of them occurred a single time. The ten largest account for about 2% of the sample. Specimen: axillary lymph node tissue. These receptors all come from a female donor with breast cancer. Some clones in this sample may be carry-over from other donors' samples.

On this clonotype itself: A much larger clone differs from this one at a single base, so this may be a read error. In this CDR3 the conserved last residue, phenylalanine or tryptophan, is missing, so a read error is likely. The rearrangement links TRBV19 to TRBJ2-7; 7 bases agree with TRBD1. CDR1 LNHDA and CDR2 SQIVND come from the germline V gene (reference sequence). V shed 4 bases, J shed 2 bases, and the junction held 11 bases outside the gene matches. This CDR3 comprises 16 residues. CDR3 sequence (DNA): TGTGCCAGTAGTACTGGCCACCAGGGGGAAACCTACGAGCAGTACCTC. It specifies CASSTGHQGETYEQYL.

Remarks on this clonotype: A much larger clone is a single base away; this may be a read error. The J gene is TRBJ1-5, the V gene TRBV7-8; weak D call: TRBD1 (6 bases). The CDR3 length is 18 residues. CDR1 SGHVS and CDR2 FQNEAQ come from the germline V gene. Between the trimmed V and J ends, which lost 1 base and 6 bases, there was a span of 22 bases. As DNA, the CDR3 is TGTGCCAGCAGCTTAGAGGGTGCCTGTGGACAGTCTGGTCAGCCCCAGCATTTT. This codes for CASSLEGACGQSGQPQHF.

The chain joins TRBV28 to TRBJ2-7; 10 bases fit TRBD1. Germline V gene sequence: CDR1 MDHEN, CDR2 SYDVKM. Trimming cost V 6 bases and J 2 bases; bases outside gene matches: 7. This CDR3 region has 15 residues. The CDR3 DNA reads as TGTGCCAGCAGGCGGACAGGGGGGCTTACCTACGAGCAGTACTTC. Amino acid sequence: CASRRTGGLTYEQYF.

Concerning this clonotype itself: Since a much larger clone is just one base distant, this may be a read error. Here the CDR3 DNA reads TGTGCCAGCAGCCAGGTCACAGAGAGCTATAGCTACACCTTC. Residues: CASSQVTESYSYTF. This chain links TRBV4-2 with TRBJ1-2; D not resolved. Germline loops: CDR1 LGHNA, CDR2 YNFKEQ. This CDR3 is 14 amino acids long.

This clonotype was observed at least ten times. The V call is TRBV20-1, the J call TRBJ2-3; 7 bases match TRBD2. There are 14 residues in the CDR3. In germline, CDR1 is DFQATT, CDR2 SNEGSKA (reference sequence). Trimming removed 5 bases from V and 0 bases from J; junction bases left unmatched: 5. The CDR3 is CSAGNSGSTDTQYF. The CDR3 region has the DNA TGCAGTGCTGGAAATAGCGGGAGCACAGATACGCAGTATTTT.

On this clonotype: A much more abundant neighbour one base away suggests this may be a read error. The V and J genes are TRBV5-1 and TRBJ2-5; 8 positions agree with TRBD1. This CDR3 contains 18 residues. The V gene's germline CDR1 is SGHRS and CDR2 YFSETQ. The V segment lost 5 bases and the J segment 7 bases; nucleotides outside the gene matches: 22. The DNA for the CDR3 is TGCGCCAGCAGTCGGACTGCCCCCGCGACAGGGGTATGGGTGACCCAGTACTTC. Its translation: CASSRTAPATGVWVTQYF.

This clonotype was seen many times. The V call is TRBV29-1, the J call TRBJ2-1, with a tentative D call TRBD2 (7 bases). The CDR3 has 14 residues. V lost 7 bases and J 5 bases, leaving 18 bases between the germline ends. Per the germline V gene, CDR1 is SQVTM and CDR2 is ANQGSEA. DNA of the CDR3: TGCAGCGCCAAAGGGGGGGCTGAGCACAATGAGCAGTTCTTC. It translates to CSAKGGAEHNEQFF.

This rearrangement joins TRBV27 to TRBJ1-6, with D unclear. Germline V gene lookup returns CDR1 MNHEY and CDR2 SMNVEV (reference sequence). The CDR3 is 15 amino acids. V shed 5 bases and J shed 0 bases, with 8 bases lying between them. The CDR3 loop reads CASSQRNSYNSPLHF. The DNA of the CDR3 is TGTGCCAGCAGTCAAAGGAACTCCTATAATTCACCCCTCCACTTT.

This clonotype occurred many times. This chain links TRBV18 with TRBJ2-7; TRBD1 is a possible D gene (5 bases). This CDR3 comprises 12 residues. Trimming pared 6 bases from V and 7 bases from J, leaving 13 bases between. From germline, CDR1 is KGHSH and CDR2 LQKENI. The CDR3 coding sequence is TGTGCCAGCTCCGGGCAGGGTAGTGAGCAGTACTTC. This encodes CASSGQGSEQYF.